This TCR beta chain was identified in a study of blood T cell repertoires in COVID-19. On the study more broadly: PBMCs, B-cell-depleted T cells, or T cells provided the cDNA or gDNA that made up the material.

The CDR3 length is 14 residues. Germline V gene lookup returns CDR1 SEHNR and CDR2 FQNEAQ (reference sequence). With regard to this clone: Mismatch with germline at one junction end may stem from a read error.

Per the original methods: Cell counts per sample came from amplifying reference gene primers. Repertoires were generated with immunoSEQ multiplex PCR, while TCRdb's copy carries only in-frame clones and drops some. The D gene and trimming were derived from the DNA, and the V and J assignments and clone size from that table. In the table there are about 200,000 clones, less than 90% of which are singletons. The TCR comes from a woman aged 45 to 65 with acute or convalescent COVID-19. V usage is TRBV7-9 and J usage is TRBJ2-7; possible D gene TRBD2, 6 bases. The sequencing input was peripheral blood. CDR3 DNA: TGTGCCAGCAGCTTGGCGGGATCTTATTCGTCTCAGCACTTC. Translated: CASSLAGSYSSQHF. The complete variable domain, with remaining parts taken from reference TRBV7-9 and TRBJ2-7, reads DTGVSQNPRHKITKRGQNVTFRCDPISEHNRLYWYRQTLGQGPEFLTYFQNEAQLEKSRLLSDRFSAERPKGSFSTLEIQRTEQGDSAMYLCASSLAGSYSSQHFGPGTRLTVT.